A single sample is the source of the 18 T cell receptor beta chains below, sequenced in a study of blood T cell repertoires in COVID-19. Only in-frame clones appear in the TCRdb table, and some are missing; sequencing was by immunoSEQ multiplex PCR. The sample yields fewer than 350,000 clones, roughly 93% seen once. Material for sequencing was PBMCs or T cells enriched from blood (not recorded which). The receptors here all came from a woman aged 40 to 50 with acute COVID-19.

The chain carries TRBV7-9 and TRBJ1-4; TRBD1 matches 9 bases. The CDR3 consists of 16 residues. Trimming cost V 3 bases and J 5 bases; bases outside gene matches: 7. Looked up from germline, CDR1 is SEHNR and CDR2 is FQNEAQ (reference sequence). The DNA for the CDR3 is TGTGCCAGCAGCTTGGCCTACAGGGGGCCCAATGAAAAACTGTTTTTT. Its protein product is CASSLAYRGPNEKLFF.

The CDR3 DNA sequence: TGCGCCAGCAGCTCGAGACTTTTAGATCGGGACATTCAGTACTTC. It translates to CASSSRLLDRDIQYF. The gene calls are TRBV5-1 and TRBJ2-4; D is unresolved. Germline V gene sequence: CDR1 SGHRS, CDR2 YFSETQ. Trimming shortened V by 3 bases and J by 8 bases, and 18 bases separated the two germline ends. This CDR3 has 15 residues.

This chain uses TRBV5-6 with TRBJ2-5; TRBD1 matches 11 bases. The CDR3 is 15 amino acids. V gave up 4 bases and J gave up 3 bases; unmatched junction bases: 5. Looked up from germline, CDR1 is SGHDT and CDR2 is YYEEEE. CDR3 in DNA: TGTGCCAGCAGCGCGGACAGGGGGCGAAAAGAGACCCAGTACTTC. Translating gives CASSADRGRKETQYF.

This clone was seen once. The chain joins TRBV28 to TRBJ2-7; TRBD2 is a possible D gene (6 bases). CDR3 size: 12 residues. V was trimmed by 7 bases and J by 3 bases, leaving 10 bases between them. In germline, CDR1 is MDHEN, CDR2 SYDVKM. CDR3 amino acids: CASTSGVYEQYF. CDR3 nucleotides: TGTGCCAGCACTTCGGGAGTCTACGAGCAGTACTTC.

The CDR3, as DNA: TGTGCCATCATGCGGGGGCAGGGGCGGTACGAGCAGTACTTC. Translated, it gives CAIMRGQGRYEQYF. This rearrangement joins TRBV10-3 to TRBJ2-7; tentatively, D is TRBD2 (7 bases). The CDR3 has 14 amino acids. Trimming stripped 7 bases from V and 4 bases from J, with 17 bases between. Germline V CDR1 and CDR2: ENHRY, SYGVKD.

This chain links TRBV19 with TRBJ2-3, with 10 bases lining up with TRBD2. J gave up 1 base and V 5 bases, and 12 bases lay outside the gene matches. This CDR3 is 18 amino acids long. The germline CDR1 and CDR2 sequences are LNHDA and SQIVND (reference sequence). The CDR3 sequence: CASSATSGRALGTDTQYF. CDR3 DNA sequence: TGTGCCAGTAGTGCTACGAGCGGGAGGGCCCTCGGCACAGATACGCAGTATTTT.

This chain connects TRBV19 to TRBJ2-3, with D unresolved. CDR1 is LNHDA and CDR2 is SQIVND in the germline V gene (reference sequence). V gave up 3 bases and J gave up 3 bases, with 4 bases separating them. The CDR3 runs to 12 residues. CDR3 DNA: TGTGCCAGTAGTATGCGGACAGATACGCAGTATTTT. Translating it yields CASSMRTDTQYF.

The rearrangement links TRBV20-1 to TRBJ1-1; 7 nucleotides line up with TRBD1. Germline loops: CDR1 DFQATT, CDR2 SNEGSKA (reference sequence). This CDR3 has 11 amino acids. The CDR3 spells CRGAGGTEAFF. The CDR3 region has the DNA TGCAGGGGGGCAGGGGGAACTGAAGCTTTCTTT.

CDR3 DNA: TGTGCCAGCAGTTTATTCGGGAGCTTGGGCGGTGAGCAGTTCTTC. Translation gives CASSLFGSLGGEQFF. V usage is TRBV27 and J usage is TRBJ2-1, with TRBD2 as a possible D gene (6 bases). Germline CDR1 MNHEY, CDR2 SMNVEV (reference sequence). V lost 1 base and J lost 9, with 16 bases in between. The CDR3 spans 15 residues.

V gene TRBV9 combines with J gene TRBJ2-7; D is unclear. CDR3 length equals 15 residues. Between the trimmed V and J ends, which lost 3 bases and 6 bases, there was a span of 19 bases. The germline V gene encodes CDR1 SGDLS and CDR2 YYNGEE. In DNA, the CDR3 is TGTGCCAGCAGCGCCACTACGTCCCAATGGGTCGAGCAGTACTTC. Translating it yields CASSATTSQWVEQYF.

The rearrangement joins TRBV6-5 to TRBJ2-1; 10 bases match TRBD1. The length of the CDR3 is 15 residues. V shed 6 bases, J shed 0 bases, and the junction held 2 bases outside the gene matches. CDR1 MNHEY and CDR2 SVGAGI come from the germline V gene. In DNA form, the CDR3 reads TGTGCCAGCAGGGGACAGGGGAGCTCCTACAATGAGCAGTTCTTC. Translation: CASRGQGSSYNEQFF.

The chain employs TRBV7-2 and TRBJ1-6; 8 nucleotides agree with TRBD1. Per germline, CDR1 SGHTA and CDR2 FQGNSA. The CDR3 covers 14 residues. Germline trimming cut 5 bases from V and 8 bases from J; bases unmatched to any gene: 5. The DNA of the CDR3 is TGTGCCAGCAGCCTCACAGGGGGGTATTCACCCCTCCACTTT. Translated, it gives CASSLTGGYSPLHF.

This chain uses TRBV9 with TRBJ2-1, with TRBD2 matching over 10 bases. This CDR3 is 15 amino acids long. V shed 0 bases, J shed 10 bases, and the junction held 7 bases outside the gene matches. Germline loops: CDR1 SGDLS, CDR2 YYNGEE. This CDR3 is CASSVAAGGLGEQFF. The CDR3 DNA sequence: TGTGCCAGCAGCGTAGCAGCGGGGGGGCTGGGGGAGCAGTTCTTC.

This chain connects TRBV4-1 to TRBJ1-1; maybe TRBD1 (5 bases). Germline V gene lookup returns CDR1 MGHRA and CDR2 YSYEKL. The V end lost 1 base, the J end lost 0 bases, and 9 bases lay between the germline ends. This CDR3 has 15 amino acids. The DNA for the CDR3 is TGCGCCAGCAGCCAAGTTAGGGGATTGAACACTGAAGCTTTCTTT. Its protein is CASSQVRGLNTEAFF.

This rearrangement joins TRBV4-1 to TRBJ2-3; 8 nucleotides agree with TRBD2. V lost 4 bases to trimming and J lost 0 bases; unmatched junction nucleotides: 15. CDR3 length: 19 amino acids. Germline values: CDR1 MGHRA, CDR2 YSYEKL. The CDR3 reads CASSPKRLSSGRSTDTQYF. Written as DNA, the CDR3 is TGCGCCAGCAGCCCTAAGAGGCTGTCTAGCGGGCGGAGCACAGATACGCAGTATTTT.

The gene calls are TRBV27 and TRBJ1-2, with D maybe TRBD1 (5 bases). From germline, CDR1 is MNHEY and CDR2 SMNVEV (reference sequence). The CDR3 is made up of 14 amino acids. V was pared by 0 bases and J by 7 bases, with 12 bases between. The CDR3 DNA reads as TGTGCCAGCAGTTTATCCCCACTCGGGGGTGGCTACACCTTC. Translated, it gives CASSLSPLGGGYTF.

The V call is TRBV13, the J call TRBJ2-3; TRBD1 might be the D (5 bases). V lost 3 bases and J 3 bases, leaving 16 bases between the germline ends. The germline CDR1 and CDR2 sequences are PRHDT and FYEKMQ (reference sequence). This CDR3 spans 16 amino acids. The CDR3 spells CASSLQGSTLTDTQYF. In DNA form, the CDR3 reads TGTGCCAGCAGCTTGCAGGGATCTACCCTAACAGATACGCAGTATTTT.

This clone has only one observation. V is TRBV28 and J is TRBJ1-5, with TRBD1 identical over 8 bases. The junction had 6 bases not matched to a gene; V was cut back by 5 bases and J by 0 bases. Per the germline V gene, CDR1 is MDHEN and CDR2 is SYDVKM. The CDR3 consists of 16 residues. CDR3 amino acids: CASSLQGESSNQPQHF. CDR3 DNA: TGTGCCAGCAGTCTACAGGGGGAGAGTAGCAATCAGCCCCAGCATTTT.